Presented here are 29 T cell receptor beta chains from one specimen sequenced in a study of technical replicates of blood from a few donors. Using immunoSEQ multiplex PCR, the repertoire was profiled, and TCRdb retains in-frame clones only, with some absent. The data contain some 60,000 clones, 90% to 95% of them singletons. Sequencing was performed on PBMCs. Every receptor here comes from a human donor in good health. Some clones in this sample may be carry-over from other donors' samples.

V gene TRBV30 combines with J gene TRBJ2-1; 8 bases are shared with TRBD2. Germline CDR1 reads GTSNPN; CDR2 reads SVGIG (reference sequence). Trimming removed 5 bases from V and 8 bases from J; junction bases left unmatched: 11. The CDR3 has 14 amino acids. This chain's CDR3 is CAWGIAGTWDEQFF. DNA of the CDR3: TGTGCCTGGGGAATAGCGGGAACCTGGGATGAGCAGTTCTTC. The whole variable domain, filled in from reference TRBV30 and TRBJ2-1, reads SQTIHQWPATLVQPVGSPLSLECTVEGTSNPNLYWYRQAAGRGLQLLFYSVGIGQISSEVPQNLSASRPQDRQFILSSKKLLLSDSGFYLCAWGIAGTWDEQFFGPGTRLTVL.

The rearrangement links TRBV7-9 to TRBJ1-4, with 7 bases identical to TRBD1. The CDR3 is made up of 15 amino acids. From germline, CDR1 is SEHNR and CDR2 FQNEAQ (reference sequence). V gave up 4 bases and J gave up 0 bases; unmatched junction bases: 2. As DNA, the CDR3 is TGTGCCAGCAGCTGGGGGACAGCAACTAATGAAAAACTGTTTTTT. Translating gives CASSWGTATNEKLFF.

The chain links TRBV4-2 to TRBJ2-2, with TRBD2 matching 11 bases. Per the germline V gene, CDR1 is LGHNA and CDR2 is YNFKEQ. The CDR3 contains 18 residues. J gave up 6 bases and V 0 bases, and 9 bases lay outside the gene matches. The CDR3 here is CASSQDPLLAGASGELFF. In DNA form, the CDR3 reads TGTGCCAGCAGCCAAGATCCCTTACTAGCGGGGGCCTCCGGGGAGCTGTTTTTT.

The chain uses TRBV5-4 and TRBJ2-7; TRBD2 might be the D (5 bases). From germline, CDR1 is SGHNT and CDR2 YYREEE (reference sequence). V lost 3 bases and J 1 base, leaving 23 bases between the germline ends. The CDR3 sequence is 18 residues long. This chain's CDR3 is CASSSSGDGHDPSYEQYF. DNA of the CDR3: TGTGCCAGCAGCTCCTCCGGGGATGGGCACGATCCGTCCTACGAGCAGTACTTC. The full variable domain, with the rest looked up from reference TRBV5-4 and TRBJ2-7, is ETGVTQSPTHLIKTRGQQVTLRCSSQSGHNTVSWYQQALGQGPQFIFQYYREEENGRGNFPPRFSGLQFPNYSSELNVNALELDDSALYLCASSSSGDGHDPSYEQYFGPGTRLTVT.

This clone occurred once. The gene calls are TRBV2 and TRBJ1-4; 7 nucleotides match TRBD1. This CDR3 is 15 amino acids long. The V gene end was trimmed by 7 bases and the J gene end by 4 bases; junction bases not matched to a gene: 9. Germline assignment: CDR1 SNHLY and CDR2 FYNNEI. CDR3: CASTLGQALNEKLFF. The CDR3, as DNA: TGTGCCAGCACGCTAGGACAGGCTCTTAATGAAAAACTGTTTTTT. Complete variable domain (other parts from reference TRBV2 and TRBJ1-4): EPEVTQTPSHQVTQMGQEVILRCVPISNHLYFYWYRQILGQKVEFLVSFYNNEISEKSEIFDDQFSVERPDGSNFTLKIRSTKLEDSAMYFCASTLGQALNEKLFFGSGTQLSVL.

The CDR3 loop reads CASSFNRGNVEKLFF. The CDR3 DNA is TGTGCCAGCAGCTTCAACAGGGGTAATGTTGAAAAACTGTTTTTT. The chain combines TRBV7-2 with TRBJ1-4, with 7 positions matching TRBD1. The CDR3 length is 15 residues. V was pared by 3 bases and J by 7 bases, with 8 bases of the junction left unmatched. Per germline, CDR1 SGHTA and CDR2 FQGNSA. The variable domain in full, completed from reference TRBV7-2 and TRBJ1-4, reads GAGVSQSPSNKVTEKGKDVELRCDPISGHTALYWYRQSLGQGLEFLIYFQGNSAPDKSGLPSDRFSAERTGGSVSTLTIQRTQQEDSAVYLCASSFNRGNVEKLFFGSGTQLSVL.

The V gene is TRBV6-5, the J gene TRBJ1-4; 8 nucleotides line up with TRBD1. The V gene's germline CDR1 is MNHEY and CDR2 SVGAGI. This CDR3 region has 16 residues. V was clipped by 0 bases and J by 6 bases; unmatched bases: 6. Here the CDR3 reads CASSYSSGQGYEKLFF. The CDR3 DNA sequence: TGTGCCAGCAGTTACTCGTCAGGACAGGGTTATGAAAAACTGTTTTTT.

The V call is TRBV6-5, the J call TRBJ2-1, with TRBD2 matching over 13 bases. This CDR3 is built from 15 residues. Germline assignment: CDR1 MNHEY and CDR2 SVGAGI. J gave up 4 bases and V 5 bases, and 2 bases lay outside the gene matches. For the CDR3, the DNA is TGTGCCAGCAGTGCGACTAGCGGGGGGTACAATGAGCAGTTCTTC. It encodes CASSATSGGYNEQFF.

The rearrangement uses TRBV4-2 and TRBJ1-2; 7 bases are a match to TRBD1. The CDR3 is 16 residues long. J was trimmed by 7 bases and V by 0 bases; bases with no gene match: 11. Per the germline V gene, CDR1 is LGHNA and CDR2 is YNFKEQ. This chain's CDR3 is CASSQEAKGALGGYTF. CDR3 nucleotides: TGTGCCAGCAGCCAAGAGGCGAAGGGGGCGTTAGGTGGCTACACCTTC.

A single count supports this clone. This chain joins TRBV19 and TRBJ2-2, with 10 bases that match TRBD1. The length of the CDR3 is 14 residues. Germline V gene data show CDR1 as LNHDA and CDR2 as SQIVND (reference sequence). The ends lost 6 bases at V and 4 bases at J; junction bases unmatched: 2. The CDR3 region is CASRRQGATGELFF. The DNA of the CDR3 is TGTGCCAGTAGACGACAGGGGGCCACCGGGGAGCTGTTTTTT.

J is TRBJ2-7 and V is TRBV11-2; D is unclear. Between the trimmed V and J ends, which lost 2 bases and 6 bases, there was a span of 11 bases. Germline CDR1 and CDR2: SGHAT and FQNNGV. The CDR3 is made up of 13 amino acids. CDR3 coding DNA: TGTGCCAGCAGCTTATATGCGTCAGGCGAGCAGTACTTC. It yields the protein CASSLYASGEQYF. The full variable domain, in which reference TRBV11-2 and TRBJ2-7 provide the parts outside the CDR3, is EAGVAQSPRYKIIEKRQSVAFWCNPISGHATLYWYQQILGQGPKLLIQFQNNGVVDDSQLPKDRFSAERLKGVDSTLKIQPAKLEDSAVYLCASSLYASGEQYFGPGTRLTVT.

The V call is TRBV30, the J call TRBJ2-5, with 7 nucleotides matching TRBD2. The CDR3 loop spans 15 amino acids. Germline assignment: CDR1 GTSNPN and CDR2 SVGIG (reference sequence). V dropped 2 bases and J dropped 5; count of bases not matched to a gene: 11. The CDR3 bases are TGTGCCTGGAGTCGGACGGCGGGAGTTTCTGAGACCCAGTACTTC. It yields the protein CAWSRTAGVSETQYF.

The rearrangement links TRBV2 to TRBJ2-5; 11 bases agree with TRBD2. In germline, CDR1 is SNHLY, CDR2 FYNNEI. This CDR3 contains 15 residues. J gave up 3 bases and V 5 bases, and 5 bases lay outside the gene matches. The CDR3 is CASSLTTSGKETQYF. The CDR3 DNA reads TGTGCCAGCAGTCTCACGACTAGCGGGAAAGAGACCCAGTACTTC.

The chain carries TRBV7-9 and TRBJ2-1; 8 bases align to TRBD2. Germline values: CDR1 SEHNR, CDR2 FQNEAQ (reference sequence). The length of the CDR3 is 13 residues. With V trimmed by 5 bases and J by 15 bases, 12 bases remained unmatched. The CDR3 region is CASSQLTGLVLFF. The CDR3 nucleotides are TGTGCCAGCAGCCAACTTACGGGACTAGTTTTGTTCTTC.

This clone counts as medium-sized. The chain employs TRBV4-3 and TRBJ2-1; no reliable D call. CDR3 size: 13 residues. Germline-derived CDR1 and CDR2 are LGHNA and YSLEER. V was cut by 0 bases and J by 8 bases, with 8 bases left in between. The chain's CDR3 is CASSQDRRDEQFF. The DNA for the CDR3 is TGCGCCAGCAGCCAAGATCGCCGGGATGAGCAGTTCTTC.

The CDR3 is CASSRDRVFEYF. The CDR3 nucleotides read TGTGCCAGCAGCCGGGACAGGGTGTTTGAGTACTTC. The genes are TRBV11-2 and TRBJ2-4, with 9 nucleotides matching TRBD1. In germline, CDR1 is SGHAT, CDR2 FQNNGV. J gave up 14 bases and V 5 bases, and 7 bases lay outside the gene matches. This CDR3 is built from 12 residues.

The genes are TRBV19 and TRBJ2-7, with TRBD2 matching 14 bases. This CDR3 comprises 18 residues. The germline gives CDR1 LNHDA, CDR2 SQIVND (reference sequence). Trimming cost V 3 bases and J 4 bases; bases outside gene matches: 11. CDR3 loop: CASSMRGLAGGLKYEQYF. CDR3 nucleotides: TGTGCCAGTAGTATGAGAGGACTAGCGGGAGGACTGAAGTACGAGCAGTACTTC.

The chain has TRBV7-9 and TRBJ2-7; TRBD2 matches at 9 bases. Germline loops: CDR1 SEHNR, CDR2 FQNEAQ (reference sequence). V gave up 5 bases and J gave up 5 bases; unmatched junction bases: 10. The CDR3 length is 15 residues. DNA of the CDR3: TGTGCCAGCAGCCCCCCAGTAGCGGGAGTTAACGAGCAGTACTTC. Residues: CASSPPVAGVNEQYF.

This rearrangement joins TRBV29-1 to TRBJ2-2; D might be TRBD1 (5 bases). The CDR3 spans 15 residues. Germline V gives CDR1 SQVTM, CDR2 ANQGSEA. Trimming stripped 1 base from V and 4 bases from J, with 13 bases between. The CDR3 loop is CSVEGWQGSTGELFF. CDR3 DNA sequence: TGCAGCGTTGAAGGGTGGCAGGGTAGCACCGGGGAGCTGTTTTTT.

The rearrangement uses TRBV6-5 and TRBJ1-4, with D possibly TRBD1 on 6 matching bases. Germline V gene data show CDR1 as MNHEY and CDR2 as SVGAGI. V was cut by 2 bases and J by 8 bases, with 12 bases left in between. The CDR3 spans 14 residues. The CDR3 reads CASSYGRGDEKLFF. In nucleotides, the CDR3 is TGTGCCAGCAGTTACGGCAGGGGCGACGAAAAACTGTTTTTT.

The chain uses TRBV5-6 and TRBJ1-2; TRBD1 might be the D (6 bases). The V gene lost 0 bases and the J gene lost 5 bases, with 14 bases spanning the gap. Germline V gene data show CDR1 as SGHDT and CDR2 as YYEEEE. The CDR3 runs to 15 residues. The CDR3 sequence is CASSLVQGKRYGYTF. Written as DNA, the CDR3 is TGTGCCAGCAGCTTGGTCCAGGGGAAGAGGTATGGCTACACCTTC.

The chain recombines TRBV7-9 with TRBJ2-2; weak D call: TRBD2 (5 bases). CDR1 and CDR2 (germline): SEHNR, FQNEAQ (reference sequence). V shed 0 bases and J shed 5 bases, with 10 bases lying between them. The CDR3 sequence is 15 residues long. The CDR3: CASSLAGVVTGELFF. CDR3 DNA sequence: TGTGCCAGCAGCTTAGCGGGAGTGGTTACCGGGGAGCTGTTTTTT.

This chain connects TRBV7-7 to TRBJ2-1; D is unresolved. V was trimmed by 3 bases and J by 4 bases, leaving 13 bases between them. Germline lookup yields CDR1 SSHAT and CDR2 FNYEAQ (reference sequence). The CDR3 consists of 15 residues. CDR3: CASSFDAVSYNEQFF. The CDR3 coding sequence is TGTGCCAGCAGCTTTGATGCAGTTTCATACAATGAGCAGTTCTTC. Using reference TRBV7-7 and TRBJ2-1 for the parts outside the CDR3, the full variable domain is GAGVSQSPRYKVTKRGQDVTLRCDPISSHATLYWYQQALGQGPEFLTYFNYEAQPDKSGLPSDRFSAERPEGSISTLTIQRTEQRDSAMYRCASSFDAVSYNEQFFGPGTRLTVL.

This chain uses TRBV29-1 with TRBJ1-2; 10 bases fit TRBD1. The CDR3 is 14 amino acids. V gave up 4 bases and J gave up 1 base; unmatched junction bases: 3. CDR1 is SQVTM and CDR2 is ANQGSEA in the germline V gene. The CDR3 sequence is CSVARTGGNYGYTF. The DNA of the CDR3 is TGCAGCGTTGCGCGGACAGGGGGTAACTATGGCTACACCTTC.

The J gene is TRBJ2-5, the V gene TRBV2; tentative D call: TRBD2 (7 bases). V was clipped by 4 bases and J by 7 bases, with 16 bases between them. This CDR3 is built from 14 residues. The germline V gene has CDR1 SNHLY and CDR2 FYNNEI. This CDR3 reads CASSGAGAVGTQYF. CDR3 nucleotides: TGTGCCAGCAGTGGGGCGGGGGCGGTAGGGACCCAGTACTTC.

V usage is TRBV6-5 and J usage is TRBJ1-1; TRBD1 might be the D (6 bases). CDR3 length: 14 residues. CDR1 MNHEY and CDR2 SVGAGI come from the germline V gene. V was clipped by 4 bases and J by 2 bases, with 11 bases between them. The CDR3 sequence: CASSFRGSNTEAFF. The CDR3 DNA sequence: TGTGCCAGCAGTTTCAGGGGTTCAAACACTGAAGCTTTCTTT.

The chain recombines TRBV10-1 with TRBJ1-2; the match to TRBD1 covers 7 bases. Trimming took 6 bases from V and 4 from J; bases not matched to a gene: 8. CDR1 WNHNN and CDR2 SYGVQD come from the germline V gene (reference sequence). CDR3 size: 14 residues. CDR3 sequence reads: CASRGDRAVYGYTF. DNA of the CDR3: TGCGCCAGCAGGGGCGACAGGGCGGTCTATGGCTACACCTTC.

This clone appeared once. The CDR3 is CASRPTGSETQYF. For the CDR3, the DNA is TGTGCCAGCAGGCCGACAGGGTCAGAGACCCAGTACTTC. The V call is TRBV27, the J call TRBJ2-5, with 7 bases fitting TRBD1. This CDR3 is built from 13 residues. Germline loops: CDR1 MNHEY, CDR2 SMNVEV (reference sequence). V was pared by 6 bases and J by 4 bases, with 5 bases of the junction left unmatched.

V is TRBV15 and J is TRBJ1-4; D call uncertain. The CDR3 runs to 16 residues. V shed 5 bases and J shed 3 bases, with 16 bases lying between them. The germline CDR1 and CDR2 sequences are LNHNV and YYDKDF (reference sequence). The CDR3 DNA is TGTGCCACCAGCGGCCGGGATACAAACGCTAATGAAAAACTGTTTTTT. Amino acids: CATSGRDTNANEKLFF.